The clone carrying this TCR beta chain appeared a single time. Its specificity is not known. The sample is drawn from a study of T cell responses to AZD1222 COVID-19 vaccine. Study observations and caveats: The span of vaccine-associated CD4 TCRs extended across spike, with dominance at 160-218 and 743-854. White British people made up most donors, females outnumbered males, and clonal diversity was possibly underestimated.

Data came from immunoSEQ multiplex PCR; TCRdb stores just in-frame clones and leaves some out. The data show around 160,000 clones, 85% to 95% seen once. The receptor comes from an adult in good health. Sequenced material: peripheral blood, taken on day 0 of AZD1222 vaccination.

CDR3 DNA: TGTGCCAGCTCGATCCCCAGCGGCAATGAGCAGTTCTTC. Translated: CASSIPSGNEQFF. The V call is TRBV18, the J call TRBJ2-1, with D maybe TRBD2 (5 bases). The CDR3 consists of 13 residues. With 6 bases removed from V and 6 bases from J, the gap between germline ends came to 12 bases. Per the germline V gene, CDR1 is KGHSH and CDR2 is LQKENI.